This T cell receptor (beta chain) stems from a study of cytomegalovirus exposure and HLA in healthy donors. PCR used 60 Vbeta primers and 13 Jbeta primers. Authors' processing steps: Roughly 11 million of the roughly 77 million unique TCR beta chains counted in a later analysis were shared. Clones were read by immunoSEQ multiplex PCR, and TCRdb kept only the in-frame ones, dropping some. V and J calls and clone size are those listed in that table; D and trimming were worked out from the DNA. The table shows some 150,000 clones, with about 80% occurring only once. Study observations and caveats: Later analysis associated a missense DCLRE1C variant with TCR beta V- and J-gene trimming. Per a prior analysis, the majority of TCR beta V segments were productive roughly 90% or roughly 30% of the time. Among TCR beta chains, those listed as cytomegalovirus-associated numbered under 200.

For this clone: As yet, its antigen is unknown.

CDR1 is MDHEN, CDR2 SYDVKM, per germline. V lost 5 bases and J 0 bases, leaving 12 bases between the germline ends. The CDR3 is 15 amino acids. The clonotype was recovered from a woman aged 45-59 years in good health and CMV-seronegative. Specimen: PBMCs. The J gene is TRBJ2-3, the V gene TRBV28; perhaps TRBD1 as D (6 bases). CDR3 in DNA: TGTGCCAGCAGTGCACAGGGACAAAGCACAGATACGCAGTATTTT. Its protein is CASSAQGQSTDTQYF.